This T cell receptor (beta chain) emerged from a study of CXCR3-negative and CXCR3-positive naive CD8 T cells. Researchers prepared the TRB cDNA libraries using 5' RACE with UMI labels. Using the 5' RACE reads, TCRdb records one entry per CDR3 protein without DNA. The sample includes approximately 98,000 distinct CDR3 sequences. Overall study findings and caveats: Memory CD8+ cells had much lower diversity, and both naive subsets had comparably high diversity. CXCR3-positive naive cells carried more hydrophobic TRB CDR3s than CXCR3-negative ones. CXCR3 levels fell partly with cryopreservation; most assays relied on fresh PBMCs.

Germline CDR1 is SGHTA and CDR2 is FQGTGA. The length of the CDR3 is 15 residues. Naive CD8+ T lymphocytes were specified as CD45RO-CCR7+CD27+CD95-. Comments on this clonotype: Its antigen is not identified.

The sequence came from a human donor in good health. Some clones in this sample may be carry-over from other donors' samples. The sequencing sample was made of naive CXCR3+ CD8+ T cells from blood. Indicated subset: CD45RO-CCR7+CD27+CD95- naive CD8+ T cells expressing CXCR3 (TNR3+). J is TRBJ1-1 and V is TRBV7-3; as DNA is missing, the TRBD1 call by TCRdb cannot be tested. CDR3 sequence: CASSLSQGPNTEAFF.